This TCR beta chain was captured by sequencing in a study of beta chain features in type 1 diabetes. Study observations and caveats: All four CD4+ subsets of Type 1 diabetes patients contained TCRB CDR3s that were moderately but significantly shorter.

The isolated RNA, all of it, was reverse transcribed, so expressed TCRB transcripts were what got sequenced. Using immunoSEQ multiplex PCR, the repertoire was profiled, and TCRdb retains in-frame clones only, with some absent. The data show about 120,000 clones, approximately 16% seen once. The CDR3 is 16 residues long. Germline CDR1 reads SGHRS; CDR2 reads YFSETQ. J lost 9 bases, V lost 2 bases, and 11 bases had no gene match. Notes on this clone: As yet, its antigen is unknown.

The sample consisted of central memory CD4+ T cells from blood. The chain couples TRBV5-1 to TRBJ2-1, with 10 bases that match TRBD2. The sequence came from a man younger than 45 with type 1 diabetes. The CDR3 is CASSFNLAGASGEQFF. Here the CDR3 DNA reads TGCGCCAGCAGCTTCAATCTAGCGGGGGCCTCCGGTGAGCAGTTCTTC.